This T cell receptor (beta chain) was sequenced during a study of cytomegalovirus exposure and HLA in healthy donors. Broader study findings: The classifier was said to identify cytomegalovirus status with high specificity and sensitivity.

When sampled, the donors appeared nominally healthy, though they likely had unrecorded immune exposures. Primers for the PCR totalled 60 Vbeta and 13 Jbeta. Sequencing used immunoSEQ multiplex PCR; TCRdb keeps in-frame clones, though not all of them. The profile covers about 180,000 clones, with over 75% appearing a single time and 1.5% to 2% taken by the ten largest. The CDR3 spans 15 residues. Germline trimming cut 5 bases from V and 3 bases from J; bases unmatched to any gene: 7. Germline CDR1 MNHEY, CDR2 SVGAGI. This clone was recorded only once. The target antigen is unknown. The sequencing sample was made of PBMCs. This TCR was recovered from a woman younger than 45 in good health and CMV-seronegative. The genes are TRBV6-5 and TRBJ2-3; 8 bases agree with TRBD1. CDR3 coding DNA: TGTGCCAGCAGTCCCAGGGGGCATGGTACAGATACGCAGTATTTT. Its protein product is CASSPRGHGTDTQYF.